These T cell receptor beta chains were read from a single sample in a study of T cell repertoires in aging, cancer and after chemotherapy. TCRdb used MiXCR to reprocess the multiplex PCR reads, holding one entry per CDR3 protein. Of several thousand distinct CDR3 sequences listed, around 34% are singletons. Sequencing was done on a sample of blood. These receptors were collected from a human donor in good health. The donor label of this sample is uncertain. The CDR3 runs from the conserved cysteine through the conserved F or W. A D gene is named only where the DNA matches it firmly. Rows may omit the clone size; those that give it use once, few, many or a size class.

D: -; size: -; V: TRBV18; J: TRBJ2-7; DNA: TGTGCCAGCTCACCATCGACAGGAACCTACGAGCAGTACTTC; CDR3: CASSPSTGTYEQYF
D: TRBD1; size: few; V: TRBV6-4; J: TRBJ2-7; DNA: TGTGCCAGCAGGACAGGGGGCGGACTCTCCGAGCAGTACTTC; CDR3: CASRTGGGLSEQYF
D: -; size: few; V: TRBV6-5; J: TRBJ1-1; DNA: TGTGCCAGCAGTTACCAGACCCTTCAGGGAGACACTGAAGCTTTCTTT; CDR3: CASSYQTLQGDTEAFF
D: TRBD1; size: few; V: TRBV5-1; J: TRBJ2-2; DNA: TGCGCCAGCAGCGCGAGGACAGGGGGCGTCACCGGGGAGCTGTTTTTT; CDR3: CASSARTGGVTGELFF
D: -; size: few; V: TRBV6-5; J: TRBJ2-3; DNA: TGTGCCAGCAGTTACGACTGGGGCACAGATACGCAGTATTTT; CDR3: CASSYDWGTDTQYF
D: TRBD2; size: -; V: TRBV12-3/TRBV12-4; J: TRBJ2-5; DNA: TGTGCCAGCAGTCTGACTAGCGGAGAGACCCAGTACTTC; CDR3: CASSLTSGETQYF
D: -; size: few; V: TRBV29-1; J: TRBJ2-3; DNA: TGCAGCGTACCTTCCTCCCCCCTGGGGGGGGCCACAGATACGCAGTATTTT; CDR3: CSVPSSPLGGATDTQYF
D: TRBD2; size: -; V: TRBV6-1; J: TRBJ2-3; DNA: TGTGCCAGCACCGGGACTAGCGGATTCCCTGATACGCAGTATTTT; CDR3: CASTGTSGFPDTQYF
D: TRBD1; size: -; V: TRBV7-9; J: TRBJ2-5; DNA: TGTGCCAGCAGCCAGTTACAGGGGGCCGGAGAGACCCAGTACTTC; CDR3: CASSQLQGAGETQYF
D: TRBD1; size: -; V: TRBV24-1; J: TRBJ2-1; DNA: TGTGCCACCAGTGAGGAGGACAGGCGCTACAATGAGCAGTTCTTC; CDR3: CATSEEDRRYNEQFF
D: -; size: -; V: TRBV6-2/TRBV6-3; J: TRBJ2-5; DNA: TGTGCCATCAGTGAGTCTGAAGAGACCCAGTACTTC; CDR3: CAISESEETQYF
D: TRBD1; size: -; V: TRBV5-4; J: TRBJ1-1; DNA: TGTGCCAGCACCCTAGACAGGGGGGACACTGAAGCTTTCTTT; CDR3: CASTLDRGDTEAFF
D: -; size: -; V: TRBV5-4; J: TRBJ2-2; DNA: TGTGCCAGCAGCGTCGGGGGAGGAAGCACCGGGGAGCTGTTTTTT; CDR3: CASSVGGGSTGELFF
D: TRBD2; size: -; V: TRBV5-6; J: TRBJ2-1; DNA: TGCGCCAGCAGCCTGCAAGGGGGGCGGGGGGGCCTAAATGAGCAGTTCTTC; CDR3: CASSLQGGRGGLNEQFF
D: -; size: -; V: TRBV5-4; J: TRBJ1-3; DNA: TGTGCCAGCAGCTTGGGCGGCGTCTCTGGAAACACCATATATTTT; CDR3: CASSLGGVSGNTIYF
D: TRBD2; size: -; V: TRBV29-1; J: TRBJ2-3; DNA: TGCAGCGTTGGGGGGCTAGCGGGGGTCCTGGATACGCAGTATTTT; CDR3: CSVGGLAGVLDTQYF
D: -; size: few; V: TRBV27; J: TRBJ2-1; DNA: TGTGCCAGCAGTTTATCGATGTCCTATCTTGAGCAGTTCTTC; CDR3: CASSLSMSYLEQFF
D: -; size: -; V: TRBV11-2; J: TRBJ2-5; DNA: TGTGCCAGCAGACAGGGTAACCAAGAGACCCAGTACTTC; CDR3: CASRQGNQETQYF
D: TRBD2; size: few; V: TRBV7-9; J: TRBJ2-3; DNA: TGTGCCAGCAGCTTAGGCGGGGGAGGCGCAGATACGCAGTATTTT; CDR3: CASSLGGGGADTQYF
D: TRBD1; size: -; V: TRBV6-4; J: TRBJ1-1; DNA: TGTGCCAGCAGTCCTGGACAGGGCGAAGCTTTCTTT; CDR3: CASSPGQGEAFF
D: TRBD1; size: -; V: TRBV5-1; J: TRBJ2-2; DNA: TGCACCAGCAGCCCCGTACTACAGGGGGACGGGGAGCTGTTTTTT; CDR3: CTSSPVLQGDGELFF
D: -; size: -; V: TRBV29-1; J: TRBJ2-5; DNA: TGCAGCGTTGAAAAGGGGGGAGGAGAGACCCAGTACTTC; CDR3: CSVEKGGGETQYF
D: -; size: few; V: TRBV5-5; J: TRBJ1-6; DNA: TGTGCCAGCAGCCCGACTACTTATAATTCACCCCTCCACTTT; CDR3: CASSPTTYNSPLHF
D: -; size: few; V: TRBV15; J: TRBJ2-5; DNA: TGTGCCACCAGCCGGAGGGGGGAGACCCAGTACTTC; CDR3: CATSRRGETQYF
D: -; size: medium-sized; V: TRBV29-1; J: TRBJ2-5; DNA: TGCAGCGTGGAATTGGGCCGGGGGTACCGGGAGACCCAGTACTTC; CDR3: CSVELGRGYRETQYF
D: -; size: -; V: TRBV20-1; J: TRBJ2-5; DNA: TGCAGTGCTAGAGGACCCTCCCGAGAGACCCAGTACTTC; CDR3: CSARGPSRETQYF
D: -; size: -; V: TRBV19; J: TRBJ2-7; DNA: TGTGCCAGTAGTGACCGCGACCCAGGGGTATCGACCTACGAGCAGTACTTC; CDR3: CASSDRDPGVSTYEQYF
D: -; size: few; V: TRBV18; J: TRBJ1-5; DNA: TGTGCCAGCTCCGACCGGTTGGATCAGCCCCAGCATTTT; CDR3: CASSDRLDQPQHF
D: -; size: medium-sized; V: TRBV27; J: TRBJ2-7; DNA: TGTGCCAGCAGTCCATCCTCGGGACGGCGTACCTACGAGCAGTACTTC; CDR3: CASSPSSGRRTYEQYF
D: -; size: -; V: TRBV7-9; J: TRBJ1-6; DNA: TGTGCCAGCAGCTTTGGGACACCAAATAATTCACCCCTCCACTTT; CDR3: CASSFGTPNNSPLHF
D: -; size: few; V: TRBV18; J: TRBJ2-2; DNA: TGTGCCAGCTCCCCATTGGATGTGGCAGGGCTGAACACCGGGGAGCTGTTTTTT; CDR3: CASSPLDVAGLNTGELFF